This T cell receptor (beta chain) was obtained from a study of graft-versus-host responses after intestinal transplantation. For the study at large: Those transplanted obtained multivisceral, liver-intestinal, or isolated intestinal grafts. Once they had received anti-thymocyte globulin induction, all recipients took tacrolimus and steroids for around 3 years. Study observations and caveats: Recipient marrow held GvH clones, some first seen in ileum or blood.

Only in-frame clones appear in the TCRdb table, and some are missing; sequencing was by immunoSEQ multiplex PCR. The table shows about 60,000 clones, with roughly 89% occurring only once. About this clone itself: The antigen remains unidentified.

Intraepithelial lymphocytes and lamina propria lymphocytes were released through processing of graft tissue. This CDR3 has 13 amino acids. Germline assignment: CDR1 MDHEN and CDR2 SYDVKM. Losses at the gene ends were 7 bases for V and 5 bases for J; bases not matched to a gene: 7. The clonotype was recovered from a human patient who received an intestinal transplant, so some T cells may come from the graft donor. This material consisted of ileum tissue, taken roughly 390 days after transplant. This chain joins TRBV28 and TRBJ2-7, with 8 nucleotides matching TRBD2. Here the CDR3 reads CASKSGSIDEQYF. CDR3 bases: TGTGCCAGCAAGAGCGGGAGTATCGACGAGCAGTACTTC.